Shown below are 19 T cell receptor beta chains from a single sample sequenced in a study of T cell responses to AZD1222 COVID-19 vaccine. Only in-frame clones appear in the TCRdb table, and some are missing; sequencing was by immunoSEQ multiplex PCR. This table has 90,000 to 150,000 clones, less than 90% appearing once. Sequencing was performed on peripheral blood, taken on day 0 of AZD1222 vaccination. The source of these receptors is an adult in good health.

The chain is built from TRBV19 and TRBJ2-7; tentatively, D is TRBD1 (6 bases). The length of the CDR3 is 16 residues. Looked up from germline, CDR1 is LNHDA and CDR2 is SQIVND (reference sequence). Trimming cost V 3 bases and J 1 base, with 16 bases left between them. This CDR3 reads CASSMDSQIGSYEQYF. DNA of the CDR3: TGTGCCAGTAGTATGGACAGTCAAATAGGATCCTACGAGCAGTACTTC.

This clone was detected a few times. The chain recombines TRBV10-3 with TRBJ2-7; D ambiguous. V lost 0 bases, J lost 0 bases, and 6 bases lay in between. Germline CDR1 is ENHRY and CDR2 is SYGVKD. The CDR3 has 14 amino acids. The CDR3: CAISESQNSYEQYF. DNA of the CDR3: TGTGCCATCAGTGAGTCCCAAAACTCCTACGAGCAGTACTTC.

The chain has TRBV18 and TRBJ1-1, with D possibly being TRBD1 (6 bases). This CDR3 is built from 12 residues. Germline CDR1 reads KGHSH; CDR2 reads LQKENI. V lost 6 bases to trimming and J lost 2 bases, with 7 bases between them. The CDR3 sequence: CASSGGNTEAFF. The CDR3 DNA is TGTGCCAGCTCGGGGGGCAACACTGAAGCTTTCTTT.

The chain recombines TRBV24-1 with TRBJ2-5, with TRBD1 as a possible D gene (5 bases). The CDR3 loop spans 15 amino acids. Germline V gene data show CDR1 as KGHDR and CDR2 as SFDVKD. Trimming took 9 bases from V and 4 from J, leaving 20 bases between them. Written as DNA, the CDR3 is TGTGCCACCTCCCCAGGGTTCGTGGAGAGAGAGACCCAGTACTTC. Amino acid sequence: CATSPGFVERETQYF.

In its sample, this clone was seen once. The chain recombines TRBV9 with TRBJ1-2, with D possibly matching TRBD1 (5 bases). Germline V gives CDR1 SGDLS, CDR2 YYNGEE. The length of the CDR3 is 15 residues. Trimming cost V 0 bases and J 4 bases, with 13 bases left between them. CDR3: CASSVATGVGYGYTF. DNA for the CDR3: TGTGCCAGCAGCGTAGCTACAGGTGTGGGCTATGGCTACACCTTC.

The V call is TRBV4-3, the J call TRBJ2-7; D perhaps matches TRBD1 (6 bases). Trimming removed 0 bases from V and 2 bases from J, with 8 bases in between. Germline loops: CDR1 LGHNA, CDR2 YSLEER. This CDR3 is 14 amino acids long. The DNA of the CDR3 is TGCGCCAGCAGCCAAGAGGCAGGGGCCTACGAGCAGTACTTC. This encodes CASSQEAGAYEQYF.

This chain links TRBV5-7 with TRBJ1-5, with a weak D call TRBD1 (6 bases). TRBV5-7 is an ORF, and what it does is uncertain. V lost 6 bases and J 3 bases, leaving 19 bases between the germline ends. This CDR3 is 16 amino acids long. In DNA, the CDR3 is TGTGCCAGCACCTCAGGGGCCATAGGACTCAATCAGCCCCAGCATTTT. It yields the protein CASTSGAIGLNQPQHF.

The rearrangement joins TRBV20-1 to TRBJ1-1; tentatively, D is TRBD1 (6 bases). CDR3 length equals 14 residues. Trimming shortened V by 3 bases and J by 1 base, and 12 bases separated the two germline ends. CDR1 and CDR2 (germline): DFQATT, SNEGSKA (reference sequence). In DNA form, the CDR3 reads TGCAGTGCTAGTCTGGGGGCCCCGAACACTGAAGCTTTCTTT. This translates into CSASLGAPNTEAFF.

This chain uses TRBV18 with TRBJ2-7; D not resolved. V was cut by 0 bases and J by 5 bases, with 14 bases left in between. The CDR3 is made up of 15 amino acids. CDR1 and CDR2 (germline): KGHSH, LQKENI. The DNA of the CDR3 is TGTGCCAGCTCACCACCGGGGTCGTTATCCGACGAGCAGTACTTC. This translates into CASSPPGSLSDEQYF.

This chain connects TRBV2 to TRBJ2-2, with a possible D match to TRBD2 (5 bases). The CDR3 runs 14 residues. Trimming took off 6 bases at V and 9 bases at J, with 17 bases between the two ends. From germline, CDR1 is SNHLY and CDR2 FYNNEI. CDR3 in amino acids: CASRTVRGRWELFF. CDR3 DNA: TGTGCCAGCAGAACCGTTAGAGGGCGATGGGAGCTGTTTTTT.

The V gene is TRBV24-1, the J gene TRBJ1-2, with D unresolved. Germline CDR1 KGHDR, CDR2 SFDVKD. The CDR3 spans 11 residues. The germline V and J ends were trimmed by 5 bases and 8 bases, with 8 bases remaining between them. CDR3 loop: CATSGGGGYTF. The DNA of the CDR3 is TGTGCCACCAGTGGGGGAGGGGGCTACACCTTC.

The chain couples TRBV18 to TRBJ1-2; D is possibly TRBD1 (6 bases). The CDR3 spans 13 residues. In germline, CDR1 is KGHSH, CDR2 LQKENI. Between the trimmed V and J ends, which lost 3 bases and 1 base, there was a span of 6 bases. The CDR3 region is CASSPDSNYGYTF. In DNA form, the CDR3 reads TGTGCCAGCTCACCGGACAGTAACTATGGCTACACCTTC.

The V call is TRBV4-3, the J call TRBJ1-2; D gene uncertain. Germline V gives CDR1 LGHNA, CDR2 YSLEER. Trimming removed 0 bases at V and 8 bases at J, with 10 bases between. This CDR3 is built from 13 residues. This CDR3 is CASSQEYGQGYTF. The CDR3 region has the DNA TGCGCCAGCAGCCAAGAGTACGGGCAGGGCTACACCTTC.

This chain joins TRBV6-5 and TRBJ1-5; TRBD1 agrees at 7 bases. CDR3 length: 15 amino acids. CDR1 is MNHEY, CDR2 SVGAGI, per germline. Unmatched junction bases numbered 9, after V lost 7 bases and J lost 3 bases. The CDR3 sequence is CASTLVGTANQPQHF. The DNA for the CDR3 is TGTGCCAGCACGTTGGTCGGGACAGCCAATCAGCCCCAGCATTTT.

This chain links TRBV3-1 (or the pseudogene TRBV3-2) with TRBJ1-6; D gene unclear. With 5 bases removed from V and 8 bases from J, the gap between germline ends came to 16 bases. Germline CDR1 and CDR2: LGHDT and YNNKEL (reference sequence). This CDR3 has 15 residues. As DNA, the CDR3 is TGTGCCAGCAGCACCACATATGGACCATATTCACCCCTCCACTTT. This encodes CASSTTYGPYSPLHF.

V and J are TRBV6-5 and TRBJ2-7; 8 bases line up with TRBD1. V lost 4 bases and J lost 6; bases outside the gene matches: 2. The germline V gene has CDR1 MNHEY and CDR2 SVGAGI. This CDR3 has 12 amino acids. The CDR3 region has the DNA TGTGCCAGCAGTTTACAGGGGGGCGAGCAGTACTTC. Its translation: CASSLQGGEQYF.

The V gene is TRBV10-3, the J gene TRBJ1-2; no clear D gene. Trimming shortened V by 0 bases and J by 3 bases, and 11 bases separated the two germline ends. Germline CDR1 is ENHRY and CDR2 is SYGVKD. This CDR3 region has 15 residues. The CDR3 DNA follows: TGTGCCATCAGTGAGTCGTTCGAGCTCCACTATGGCTACACCTTC. The encoded protein is CAISESFELHYGYTF.

This chain uses TRBV6-5 with TRBJ2-5; no clear D gene. CDR1 and CDR2 from the germline V gene are MNHEY and SVGAGI. Trimming cost V 0 bases and J 5 bases, with 10 bases left between them. The length of the CDR3 is 14 residues. CDR3 sequence reads: CASSYSSMAETQYF. The CDR3 coding sequence is TGTGCCAGCAGTTACTCGAGTATGGCTGAGACCCAGTACTTC.

This clone appeared once. The chain combines TRBV6-6 with TRBJ1-2; 7 bases match TRBD1. Germline lookup yields CDR1 MNHNY and CDR2 SVGAGI (reference sequence). The CDR3 extends over 14 amino acids. J gave up 4 bases and V 4 bases, and 6 bases lay outside the gene matches. This CDR3 is CASSSTGQAYGYTF. The CDR3 nucleotides are TGTGCCAGCAGTTCGACAGGACAGGCCTATGGCTACACCTTC.